This TCR beta chain was recorded in a study of PD-L1 blockade in urothelial cancer. Study context: Men with urothelial cancer arising in the bladder made up about 90% of the roughly 29 patients. General study points: Durable-benefit patients showed greater tumor-associated blood clone expansion at 3 weeks.

Worth noting for this clone: Its specificity is not known.

The investigators introduced synthetic TCR analog templates into each PCR as spikes. Measured with immunoSEQ multiplex PCR; TCRdb has only the in-frame clones, and not every one. The sample holds 40,000 to 55,000 clones, around nine tenths seen once. The time point: pretreatment peripheral blood. Trimming removed 7 bases from V and 0 bases from J; junction bases left unmatched: 9. CDR1 and CDR2 from the germline V gene are MDHEN and SYDVKM. The CDR3 consists of 15 residues. The V gene is TRBV28, the J gene TRBJ2-7, with TRBD2 identical over 7 bases. Specimen: PBMCs, collected around atezolizumab (anti-PD-L1) treatment. The source is a donor at least 40 years old with urothelial cancer. CDR3 protein: CASTPGGTSSYEQYF. CDR3 coding DNA: TGTGCCAGCACCCCGGGAGGTACGAGCTCCTACGAGCAGTACTTC.